These T cell receptor beta chains were read from a single sample in a study of cytomegalovirus exposure and HLA in healthy donors. TCRdb keeps only in-frame clones here, not all; method: immunoSEQ multiplex PCR. The table shows about 140,000 clones, with around 85% occurring only once. Source material: PBMCs. These receptors were taken from a female donor in good health and CMV-seronegative. CDR3s include the opening cysteine and the closing phenylalanine or tryptophan. A D gene is named only where the DNA matches it firmly. Size tells how often a clone was seen (once, few, many) or the class of an expanded clone, and some rows leave it out.

v_call,clone_size,j_call,d_call,cdr3_aa,cdr3_nt
TRBV5-6,few,TRBJ2-3,NA,CASSLVTVGTDTQYF,TGTGCCAGCAGCTTGGTCACAGTTGGCACAGATACGCAGTATTTT
TRBV27,NA,TRBJ1-4,NA,CASSLRGREKLFF,TGTGCCAGCAGTTTAAGGGGCAGGGAAAAACTGTTTTTT
TRBV7-9,NA,TRBJ1-1,NA,CASSLPQLPNTEAFF,TGTGCCAGCAGCTTACCCCAACTCCCGAACACTGAAGCTTTCTTT
TRBV6-5,NA,TRBJ2-7,TRBD1,CASSHRGPPYEQYF,TGTGCCAGCAGTCACAGGGGGCCCCCCTACGAGCAGTACTTC
TRBV11-2,NA,TRBJ2-1,NA,CASRSPPRGEQFF,TGTGCCAGCAGGAGTCCCCCCCGGGGTGAGCAGTTCTTC
TRBV2,NA,TRBJ1-6,TRBD1,CASRGRTGRDSPLHF,TGTGCCAGCAGGGGAAGGACAGGGAGGGATTCACCCCTCCACTTT
TRBV4-1,NA,TRBJ1-3,NA,CASTPGSLRGSSGNTIYF,TGCGCCAGCACTCCCGGATCGCTTCGCGGCTCCTCTGGAAACACCATATATTTT
TRBV27,once,TRBJ1-4,NA,CASSLSLGSEKLFF,TGTGCCAGCAGTTTATCGTTGGGGAGTGAAAAACTGTTTTTT
TRBV5-4,NA,TRBJ2-1,NA,CASSLVASYNEQFF,TGTGCCAGCAGCTTGGTGGCCTCCTACAATGAGCAGTTCTTC
TRBV28,NA,TRBJ2-3,NA,CASSLGSTDTQYF,TGTGCCAGCAGTTTGGGCAGCACAGATACGCAGTATTTT
TRBV6-1,many,TRBJ2-6,TRBD2,CASSEASGSGANVLTF,TGTGCCAGCAGTGAGGCTAGCGGCTCTGGGGCCAACGTCCTGACTTTC
TRBV9,NA,TRBJ2-7,TRBD2,CASSVGGEGHEQYF,TGTGCCAGCAGCGTAGGGGGGGAGGGACACGAGCAGTACTTC
TRBV27,NA,TRBJ2-2,NA,CASSFRARLGELFF,TGTGCCAGCAGTTTCCGTGCCAGGCTCGGGGAGCTGTTTTTT
TRBV5-1,few,TRBJ1-1,TRBD1,CASRLRTGATEAFF,TGCGCCAGCAGGCTAAGGACAGGGGCAACTGAAGCTTTCTTT
TRBV6-1,NA,TRBJ2-1,TRBD2,CASSSSGRVDEQFF,TGTGCCAGCAGCTCTAGCGGGAGAGTGGATGAGCAGTTCTTC
TRBV30,NA,TRBJ1-2,NA,CACTGIYGYTF,TGTGCCTGTACAGGGATCTATGGCTACACCTTC
TRBV6-5,NA,TRBJ1-1,NA,CASSYAGNTEAFF,TGTGCCAGCAGTTACGCAGGGAACACTGAAGCTTTCTTT
TRBV2,NA,TRBJ1-2,NA,CASSEAAAVDGYTF,TGTGCCAGCAGTGAAGCGGCAGCGGTGGATGGCTACACCTTC
TRBV11-2,NA,TRBJ2-1,NA,CASSLDRSGIRNEQFF,TGTGCCAGCAGCTTAGATCGATCCGGGATCAGAAATGAGCAGTTCTTC
TRBV28,NA,TRBJ2-1,NA,CASSLMEVAGWNEQFF,TGTGCCAGCAGTTTAATGGAGGTCGCGGGGTGGAATGAGCAGTTCTTC
TRBV2,NA,TRBJ2-7,NA,CASRERGPSSYEQYF,TGTGCCAGCAGGGAGAGAGGCCCCAGCTCCTACGAGCAGTACTTC
TRBV7-9,NA,TRBJ1-1,NA,CASSPRSPEAFF,TGTGCCAGCAGCCCCCGTAGCCCTGAAGCTTTCTTT
TRBV28,few,TRBJ1-1,NA,CASSPYFGGYGSTEAFF,TGTGCCAGCAGTCCCTATTTCGGGGGGTACGGAAGCACTGAAGCTTTCTTT
TRBV27,NA,TRBJ2-3,TRBD1,CASGQAARGTDTQYF,TGTGCCAGCGGACAGGCAGCGAGGGGCACAGATACGCAGTATTTT
TRBV2,NA,TRBJ1-2,NA,CASSGGRGKSDGYTF,TGTGCCAGCAGTGGCGGTCGGGGAAAGTCAGATGGCTACACCTTC
TRBV27,once,TRBJ2-3,NA,CASSQGQPSTDTQYF,TGTGCCAGCAGTCAAGGACAGCCTAGCACAGATACGCAGTATTTT
TRBV5-1,NA,TRBJ1-5,NA,CASSPFPGSNQPQHF,TGCGCCAGCAGCCCCTTCCCCGGTAGCAATCAGCCCCAGCATTTT
TRBV28,few,TRBJ1-2,NA,CASSVWGRGDGYTF,TGTGCCAGCAGCGTGTGGGGAAGGGGCGATGGCTACACCTTC
TRBV11-3,NA,TRBJ2-1,TRBD2,CASSLERESSYNEQFF,TGTGCCAGCAGCTTAGAGCGGGAGAGCTCCTACAATGAGCAGTTCTTC
TRBV18,NA,TRBJ2-5,TRBD2,CASSPRPLAGGETQYF,TGTGCCAGCTCACCCCGCCCCCTAGCGGGAGGAGAGACCCAGTACTTC
TRBV4-1,NA,TRBJ2-1,NA,CASSHSGGSPYNEQFF,TGCGCCAGCAGCCACTCTGGGGGGAGCCCATACAATGAGCAGTTCTTC
TRBV28,NA,TRBJ2-7,TRBD2,CASSLIGMAGGGRFEQHF,TGTGCCAGCAGTTTAATCGGAATGGCGGGAGGCGGACGATTCGAGCAGCACTTC
TRBV11-2,NA,TRBJ2-7,NA,CASSLEAGRGTYEQYF,TGTGCCAGCAGCTTAGAGGCAGGAAGGGGGACCTACGAGCAGTACTTC
TRBV18,NA,TRBJ1-1,NA,CASSPRDGSLNTEAFF,TGTGCCAGCTCACCCCGAGACGGGAGCCTGAACACTGAAGCTTTCTTT
TRBV5-1,NA,TRBJ2-7,TRBD2,CASSFGTSASYEQYF,TGCGCCAGCAGCTTCGGGACTAGCGCCTCCTACGAGCAGTACTTC
TRBV19,NA,TRBJ1-1,TRBD1,CASSARQGMNTEAFF,TGTGCCAGTAGTGCCCGACAGGGTATGAACACTGAAGCTTTCTTT
TRBV2,NA,TRBJ1-5,NA,CASTGGSNQPQHF,TGTGCCAGCACGGGAGGGAGCAATCAGCCCCAGCATTTT
TRBV25-1,NA,TRBJ2-1,TRBD2,CASSPTSGNYNEQFF,TGTGCCAGCAGCCCGACTAGCGGGAATTACAATGAGCAGTTCTTC
TRBV10-3,NA,TRBJ2-1,NA,CAIGQAYNEQFF,TGTGCCATCGGGCAGGCATACAATGAGCAGTTCTTC
TRBV4-1,few,TRBJ2-1,NA,CASSQDPLLAQGGNEQFF,TGCGCCAGCAGCCAAGATCCCCTTCTAGCGCAAGGAGGCAATGAGCAGTTCTTC
TRBV6-1,NA,TRBJ2-7,NA,CASSEVVRGGEQYF,TGTGCCAGCAGTGAAGTGGTCAGAGGGGGCGAGCAGTACTTC
TRBV19,NA,TRBJ2-7,TRBD1,CASSIRDRGREQYF,TGTGCCAGTAGTATCCGGGACAGGGGAAGGGAGCAGTACTTC
TRBV7-2,NA,TRBJ2-7,NA,CASSPTLLDRRRGEQYF,TGTGCCAGCAGCCCCACCCTATTGGACAGGCGGAGGGGCGAGCAGTACTTC
TRBV6-1,NA,TRBJ2-2,NA,CASALEPSNTGELFF,TGTGCCAGCGCCCTCGAGCCGTCGAACACCGGGGAGCTGTTTTTT
TRBV28,NA,TRBJ1-3,NA,CASLRGVGNTIYF,TGTGCCAGCCTCCGCGGGGTAGGAAACACCATATATTTT
TRBV10-3,NA,TRBJ2-6,NA,CAISPQGGYSGANVLTF,TGTGCCATCAGTCCCCAGGGGGGTTACTCTGGGGCCAACGTCCTGACTTTC
TRBV6-5,few,TRBJ2-7,TRBD1,CASQTPGQRYEQYF,TGTGCCAGCCAAACTCCGGGACAGCGCTACGAGCAGTACTTC
TRBV28,NA,TRBJ1-1,NA,CASSLEPWGGPEAFF,TGTGCCAGCAGTTTGGAACCTTGGGGGGGGCCTGAAGCTTTCTTT
TRBV30,NA,TRBJ2-7,NA,CAWSVGGAPYEQYF,TGTGCCTGGAGTGTGGGGGGGGCTCCCTACGAGCAGTACTTC
TRBV27,NA,TRBJ1-4,TRBD1,CASSGTGLNEKLFF,TGTGCCAGCAGTGGGACAGGGCTCAATGAAAAACTGTTTTTT
TRBV4-1,NA,TRBJ2-1,NA,CASSQGNGKTRYNEQFF,TGCGCCAGCAGCCAAGGAAACGGGAAAACTCGTTACAATGAGCAGTTCTTC
TRBV6-5,NA,TRBJ1-5,TRBD1,CASSRGQGNQPQHF,TGTGCCAGCAGTCGGGGACAGGGAAATCAGCCCCAGCATTTT
TRBV28,NA,TRBJ1-1,NA,CASTLRGGGGNTEAFF,TGTGCCAGCACGTTAAGGGGAGGGGGTGGGAACACTGAAGCTTTCTTT
TRBV27,few,TRBJ2-7,TRBD2,CASSLRREAYEQYF,TGTGCCAGCAGTTTAAGGCGGGAGGCCTACGAGCAGTACTTC
TRBV30,NA,TRBJ2-5,NA,CAWAGLTGETQYF,TGTGCCTGGGCGGGGCTGACCGGGGAGACCCAGTACTTC
TRBV13,NA,TRBJ1-2,TRBD1,CASRSDRGLGYGYTF,TGTGCCAGCAGATCTGACAGGGGGCTCGGCTATGGCTACACCTTC
TRBV15,few,TRBJ2-5,TRBD1,CATTMTGFWETQYF,TGTGCCACCACCATGACAGGGTTTTGGGAGACCCAGTACTTC
TRBV5-4,NA,TRBJ2-5,TRBD1,CASSQPGTEKGETQYF,TGTGCCAGCAGCCAACCCGGGACAGAAAAGGGAGAGACCCAGTACTTC
TRBV7-9,NA,TRBJ2-2,NA,CASREGRNTGELFF,TGTGCCAGCAGGGAGGGCAGGAACACCGGGGAGCTGTTTTTT